Each of the 16 T cell receptor beta chains below was sequenced from the same sample in a study of T-cell reconstitution after alpha-beta-depleted transplantation in children. A TCRbeta library incorporating unique molecular identifiers was prepared. A single record per CDR3 protein comes from TCRdb applying MiXCR to the PCR reads. The sample lists some 310,000 distinct CDR3 sequences; 23% were seen once. This sample comprised PBMCs, mostly from graft donor cells, obtained 180 days after TCRalphabeta/CD19-depleted stem cell transplant. These TCRs come from a male patient under 18 who had a stem cell transplant for acute lymphoblastic leukemia, so the T cells may come from the graft donor.

This clonotype has more than one count but fewer than ten. The chain employs TRBV6-5 and TRBJ2-5; the match to TRBD2 covers 7 bases. The CDR3 contains 13 residues. Germline trimming cut 2 bases from V and 7 bases from J; bases unmatched to any gene: 4. The germline gives CDR1 MNHEY, CDR2 SVGAGI. This CDR3 reads CASSYPSSGTQYF. The CDR3 coding sequence is TGTGCCAGCAGTTACCCCTCTAGCGGGACCCAGTACTTC.

This chain links TRBV5-1 with TRBJ2-1; D gene unclear. The germline gives CDR1 SGHRS, CDR2 YFSETQ. The V and J ends lost 6 bases and 5 bases respectively, with 18 bases between them. The CDR3 totals 15 residues. As DNA, the CDR3 is TGCGCCAGCAAAGACCGTCAGCGAGCGAACAATGAGCAGTTCTTC. Translating gives CASKDRQRANNEQFF.

V gene TRBV9 combines with J gene TRBJ2-2; possible D gene TRBD1, 6 bases. The CDR3 loop spans 16 amino acids. V lost 1 base and J 3 bases, leaving 13 bases between the germline ends. Germline V CDR1 and CDR2: SGDLS, YYNGEE. CDR3 coding DNA: TGTGCCAGCAGCGTATCGGTGGGGGCGGACACCGGGGAGCTGTTTTTT. Protein sequence: CASSVSVGADTGELFF.

This rearrangement joins TRBV24-1 to TRBJ2-3; the D gene is possibly TRBD2 (5 bases). Trimming left V 2 bases short and J 1 base short, with 9 bases between. This CDR3 contains 15 residues. From germline, CDR1 is KGHDR and CDR2 SFDVKD. CDR3: CATSDSRSGTDTQYF. The CDR3 bases are TGTGCCACCAGTGATTCCCGTAGCGGCACAGATACGCAGTATTTT.

CDR3 sequence (DNA): TGTGCCAGCAGCACCTCTTCCCGGGACAGGGATCAAGGAGGAGAGCAGTACTTC. It is translated as CASSTSSRDRDQGGEQYF. The chain uses TRBV21-1 and TRBJ2-7; the table's D gene call, TRBD1, was not cross checked with the DNA. TRBV21-1 is designated a pseudogene. The CDR3 sequence is 18 residues long.

The V and J genes are TRBV5-1 and TRBJ1-4; maybe TRBD1 (5 bases). This CDR3 region has 15 residues. The ends were cut back, 3 bases at V and 8 bases at J, with 17 bases in the middle. Germline loops: CDR1 SGHRS, CDR2 YFSETQ. The CDR3 loop is CASSSIGTFGEKLFF. The CDR3 DNA sequence: TGCGCCAGCAGCTCAATCGGGACCTTCGGCGAAAAACTGTTTTTT.

The chain combines TRBV14 with TRBJ1-2, with 10 nucleotides matching TRBD1. The CDR3 length is 17 residues. The germline V gene encodes CDR1 SGHDN and CDR2 FVKESK. J gave up 4 bases and V 0 bases, and 8 bases lay outside the gene matches. CDR3 sequence (DNA): TGTGCCAGCAGCCAAGATGGGTCGGGACAGGGGCTCTATGGCTACACCTTC. This codes for CASSQDGSGQGLYGYTF.

This clonotype was observed a handful of times. The CDR3 loop is CSARLGRDTDTQYF. The CDR3 DNA sequence: TGCAGTGCTAGACTCGGAAGAGACACAGATACGCAGTATTTT. The chain is built from TRBV20-1 and TRBJ2-3; no clear D. This CDR3 is built from 14 residues. Per the germline V gene, CDR1 is DFQATT and CDR2 is SNEGSKA (reference sequence). V dropped 2 bases and J dropped 2 bases, with 11 bases sitting between them.

This clonotype was recorded a few times. This sequence joins TRBV12-3 or TRBV12-4 and TRBJ2-7, with 12 bases matching TRBD2. With 3 bases clipped from V and 4 bases from J, the junction kept 13 bases outside the gene matches. This CDR3 comprises 18 residues. CDR3 protein: CASSFYRLAGDFLYEQYF. For the CDR3, the DNA is TGTGCCAGCAGTTTCTACCGACTAGCGGGAGATTTTTTATACGAGCAGTACTTC.

V and J are TRBV9 and TRBJ2-3; 10 bases are a match to TRBD2. The length of the CDR3 is 16 residues. V shed 0 bases, J shed 4 bases, and the junction held 5 bases outside the gene matches. Germline lookup yields CDR1 SGDLS and CDR2 YYNGEE. CDR3 sequence: CASSVVSSGRADTQYF. In DNA form, the CDR3 reads TGTGCCAGCAGCGTAGTCTCTAGCGGGAGAGCAGATACGCAGTATTTT.

Only a few counts were recorded for this clonotype. The chain links TRBV9 to TRBJ2-7; TRBD2 matches 11 bases. Germline trimming cut 7 bases from V and 4 bases from J; bases unmatched to any gene: 7. The CDR3 contains 14 residues. Germline lookup yields CDR1 SGDLS and CDR2 YYNGEE. CDR3: CASGRLAGSYEQYF. The CDR3 bases are TGTGCCAGCGGGAGACTAGCGGGATCGTACGAGCAGTACTTC. The full variable domain, with the rest looked up from reference TRBV9 and TRBJ2-7, is DSGVTQTPKHLITATGQRVTLRCSPRSGDLSVYWYQQSLDQGLQFLIQYYNGEERAKGNILERFSAQQFPDLHSELNLSSLELGDSALYFCASGRLAGSYEQYFGPGTRLTVT.

The V and J genes are TRBV4-1 and TRBJ2-7; D remains unclear. Germline values: CDR1 MGHRA, CDR2 YSYEKL. V lost 3 bases, J lost 1 base, and 13 bases lay in between. This CDR3 comprises 15 residues. DNA for the CDR3: TGCGCCAGCAGCCAGAGCAGGTCTCTTTCCTACGAGCAGTACTTC. This encodes CASSQSRSLSYEQYF.

This clonotype turned up a few times. The chain links TRBV29-1 to TRBJ1-1; no firm D call. Germline loops: CDR1 SQVTM, CDR2 ANQGSEA. V was shortened by 4 bases and J by 0 bases, with 9 bases between the two germline ends. This CDR3 region has 13 residues. The CDR3 loop is CSVAGSLNTEAFF. CDR3 nucleotide sequence: TGCAGCGTTGCAGGTAGCTTGAACACTGAAGCTTTCTTT.

The rearrangement links TRBV4-1 to TRBJ2-2; 7 nucleotides align to TRBD1. Germline trimming cut 4 bases from V and 7 bases from J; bases unmatched to any gene: 3. Germline CDR1 MGHRA, CDR2 YSYEKL. The CDR3 has 13 residues. CDR3 bases: TGCGCCAGCAGCCCACAGGGGAACGGGGAGCTGTTTTTT. Translated, it gives CASSPQGNGELFF.

This clonotype showed up many times. This rearrangement joins TRBV7-9 to TRBJ2-1; D is uncertain. From germline, CDR1 is SEHNR and CDR2 FQNEAQ (reference sequence). This CDR3 spans 13 amino acids. V was cut by 7 bases and J by 3 bases, with 10 bases left in between. CDR3 amino acids: CASTSPGYNEQFF. The CDR3 coding sequence is TGTGCCAGCACCTCTCCAGGCTACAATGAGCAGTTCTTC.

This clonotype has a handful of counts. The chain joins TRBV20-1 to TRBJ2-7; TRBD2 matches 13 bases. Germline V gene data show CDR1 as DFQATT and CDR2 as SNEGSKA (reference sequence). V was pared by 0 bases and J by 4 bases, with 6 bases of the junction left unmatched. The CDR3 loop spans 16 amino acids. In DNA, the CDR3 is TGCAGTGCTAGAGATGTTGGACTAGCGGGAGCTTACGAGCAGTACTTC. Translation gives CSARDVGLAGAYEQYF.